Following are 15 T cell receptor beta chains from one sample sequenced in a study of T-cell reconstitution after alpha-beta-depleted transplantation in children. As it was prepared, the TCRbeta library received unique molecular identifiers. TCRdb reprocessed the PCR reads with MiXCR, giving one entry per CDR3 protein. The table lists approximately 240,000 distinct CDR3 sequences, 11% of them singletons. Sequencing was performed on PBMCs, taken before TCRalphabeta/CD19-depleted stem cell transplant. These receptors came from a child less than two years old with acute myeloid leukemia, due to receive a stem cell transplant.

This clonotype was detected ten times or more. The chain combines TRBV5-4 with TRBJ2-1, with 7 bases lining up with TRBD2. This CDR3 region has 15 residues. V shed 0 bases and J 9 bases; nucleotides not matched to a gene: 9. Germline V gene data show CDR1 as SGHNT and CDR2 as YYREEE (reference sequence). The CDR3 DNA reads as TGTGCCAGCAGCTTGGGCGGGAGCCAAGGTGGTGAGCAGTTCTTC. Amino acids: CASSLGGSQGGEQFF.

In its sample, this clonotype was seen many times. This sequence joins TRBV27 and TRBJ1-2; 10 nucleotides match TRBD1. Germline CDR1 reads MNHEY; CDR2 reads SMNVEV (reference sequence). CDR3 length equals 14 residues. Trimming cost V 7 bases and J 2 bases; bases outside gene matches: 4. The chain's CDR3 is CASKKTGGNYGYTF. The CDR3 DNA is TGTGCCAGCAAAAAGACAGGGGGCAACTATGGCTACACCTTC.

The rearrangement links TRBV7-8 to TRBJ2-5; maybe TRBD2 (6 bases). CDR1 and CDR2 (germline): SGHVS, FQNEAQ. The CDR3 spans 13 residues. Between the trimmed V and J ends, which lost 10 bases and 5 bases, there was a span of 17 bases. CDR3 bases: TGTGCCACGGGGGACTTCCCCAGGGAGACCCAGTACTTC. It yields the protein CATGDFPRETQYF. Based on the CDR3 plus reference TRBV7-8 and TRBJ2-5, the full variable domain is GAGVSQSPRYKVAKRGQDVALRCDPISGHVSLFWYQQALGQGPEFLTYFQNEAQLDKSGLPSDRFFAERPEGSVSTLKIQRTQQEDSAVYLCATGDFPRETQYFGPGTRLLVL.

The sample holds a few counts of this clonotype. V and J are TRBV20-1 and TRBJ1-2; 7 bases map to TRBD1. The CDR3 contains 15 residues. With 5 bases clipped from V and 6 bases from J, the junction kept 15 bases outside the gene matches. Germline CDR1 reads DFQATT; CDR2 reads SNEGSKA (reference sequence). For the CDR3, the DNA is TGCAGTGCTCTCCGAACTCGACAGGGCGGGCATGGCTACACCTTC. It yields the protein CSALRTRQGGHGYTF.

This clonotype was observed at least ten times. The CDR3 reads CASSFEKEGWRADNQPQHF. CDR3 bases: TGTGCCAGCAGTTTTGAGAAAGAGGGATGGAGGGCGGACAATCAGCCCCAGCATTTT. The V and J genes are TRBV12-3 or TRBV12-4 and TRBJ1-5; the D is unclear. This CDR3 is 19 amino acids long. The V gene lost 3 bases and the J gene lost 3 bases, with 24 bases spanning the gap.

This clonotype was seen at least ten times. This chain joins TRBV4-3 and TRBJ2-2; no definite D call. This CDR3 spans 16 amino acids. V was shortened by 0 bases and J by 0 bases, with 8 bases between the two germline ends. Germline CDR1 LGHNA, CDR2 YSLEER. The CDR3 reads CASSQEVLANTGELFF. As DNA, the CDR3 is TGCGCCAGCAGCCAAGAGGTGCTAGCGAACACCGGGGAGCTGTTTTTT.

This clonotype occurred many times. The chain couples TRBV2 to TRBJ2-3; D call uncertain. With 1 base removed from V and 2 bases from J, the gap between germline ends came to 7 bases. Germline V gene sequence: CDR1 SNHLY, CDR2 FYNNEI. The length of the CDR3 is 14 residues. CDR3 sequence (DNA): TGTGCCAGCAGTGAAGGGAGACTCACAGATACGCAGTATTTT. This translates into CASSEGRLTDTQYF. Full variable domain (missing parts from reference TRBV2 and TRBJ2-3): EPEVTQTPSHQVTQMGQEVILRCVPISNHLYFYWYRQILGQKVEFLVSFYNNEISEKSEIFDDQFSVERPDGSNFTLKIRSTKLEDSAMYFCASSEGRLTDTQYFGPGTRLTVL.

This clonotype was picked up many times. The CDR3 reads CASSFLGTGLGTDTQYF. The CDR3, as DNA: TGCGCCAGCAGCTTCCTCGGGACAGGGTTAGGCACAGATACGCAGTATTTT. V and J are TRBV5-1 and TRBJ2-3; 9 bases align to TRBD1. V shed 2 bases, J shed 1 base, and the junction held 8 bases outside the gene matches. The V gene's germline CDR1 is SGHRS and CDR2 YFSETQ. The CDR3 spans 17 residues.

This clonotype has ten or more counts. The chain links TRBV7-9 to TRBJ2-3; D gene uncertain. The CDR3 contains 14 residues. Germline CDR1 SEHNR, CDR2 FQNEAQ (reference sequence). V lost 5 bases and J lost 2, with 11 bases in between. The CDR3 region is CASSPPADTDTQYF. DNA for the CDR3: TGTGCCAGCAGCCCCCCCGCGGACACAGATACGCAGTATTTT.

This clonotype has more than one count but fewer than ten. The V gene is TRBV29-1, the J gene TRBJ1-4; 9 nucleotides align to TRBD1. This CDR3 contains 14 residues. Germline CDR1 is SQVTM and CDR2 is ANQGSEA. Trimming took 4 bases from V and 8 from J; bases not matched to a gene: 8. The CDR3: CSVALQGAEEKLFF. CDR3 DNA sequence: TGCAGCGTTGCACTACAGGGGGCGGAAGAAAAACTGTTTTTT.

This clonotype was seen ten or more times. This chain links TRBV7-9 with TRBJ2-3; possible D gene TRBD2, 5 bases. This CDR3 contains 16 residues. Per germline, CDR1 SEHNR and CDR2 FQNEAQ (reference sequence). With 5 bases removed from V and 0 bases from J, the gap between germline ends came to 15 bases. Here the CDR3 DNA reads TGTGCCAGCAGCGGTTGGACTGTCGCTAGCACAGATACGCAGTATTTT. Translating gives CASSGWTVASTDTQYF.

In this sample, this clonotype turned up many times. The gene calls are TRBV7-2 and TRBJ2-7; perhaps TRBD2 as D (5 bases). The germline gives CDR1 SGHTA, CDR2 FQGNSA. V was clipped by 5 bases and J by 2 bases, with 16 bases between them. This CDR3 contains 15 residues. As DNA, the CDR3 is TGTGCCAGCAGCCTCCCTCCGGGAATCCCCTACGAGCAGTACTTC. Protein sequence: CASSLPPGIPYEQYF.

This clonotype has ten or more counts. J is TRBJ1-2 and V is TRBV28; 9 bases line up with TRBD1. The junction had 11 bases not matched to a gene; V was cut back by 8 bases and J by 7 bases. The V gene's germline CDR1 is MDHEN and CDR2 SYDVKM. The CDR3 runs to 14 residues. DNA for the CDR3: TGTGCCAGCGGAGCTACAGGGGGCAGTCTTGGCTACACCTTC. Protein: CASGATGGSLGYTF.

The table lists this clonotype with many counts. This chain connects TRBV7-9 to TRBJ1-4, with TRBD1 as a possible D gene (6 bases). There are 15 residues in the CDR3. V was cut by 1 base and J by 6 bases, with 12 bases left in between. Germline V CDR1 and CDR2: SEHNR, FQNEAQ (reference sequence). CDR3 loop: CASSLGWGHDEKLFF. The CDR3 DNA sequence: TGTGCCAGCAGCTTAGGGTGGGGGCACGATGAAAAACTGTTTTTT. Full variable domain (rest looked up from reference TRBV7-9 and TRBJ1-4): DTGVSQNPRHKITKRGQNVTFRCDPISEHNRLYWYRQTLGQGPEFLTYFQNEAQLEKSRLLSDRFSAERPKGSFSTLEIQRTEQGDSAMYLCASSLGWGHDEKLFFGSGTQLSVL.

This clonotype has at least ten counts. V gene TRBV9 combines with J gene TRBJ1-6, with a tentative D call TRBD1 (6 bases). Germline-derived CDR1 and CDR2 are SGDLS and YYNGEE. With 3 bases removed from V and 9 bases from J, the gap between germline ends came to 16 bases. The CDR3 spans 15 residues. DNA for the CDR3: TGTGCCAGCAGCGCGATACAGGGAGCCCGTTCACCCCTCCACTTT. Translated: CASSAIQGARSPLHF.